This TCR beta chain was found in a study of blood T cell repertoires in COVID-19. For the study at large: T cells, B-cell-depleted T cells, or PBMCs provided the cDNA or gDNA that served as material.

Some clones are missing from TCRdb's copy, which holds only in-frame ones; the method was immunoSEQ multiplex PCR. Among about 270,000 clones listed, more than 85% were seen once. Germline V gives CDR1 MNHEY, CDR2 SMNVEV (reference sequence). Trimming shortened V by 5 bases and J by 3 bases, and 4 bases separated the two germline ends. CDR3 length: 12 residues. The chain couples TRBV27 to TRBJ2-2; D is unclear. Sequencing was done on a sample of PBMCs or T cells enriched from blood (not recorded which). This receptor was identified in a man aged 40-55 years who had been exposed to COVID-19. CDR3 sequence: CASSLYTGELFF. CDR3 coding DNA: TGTGCCAGCAGTCTCTACACCGGGGAGCTGTTTTTT.